A single sample is the source of the 7 T cell receptor beta chains below, sequenced in a study of graft-versus-host responses after intestinal transplantation. This table comes from immunoSEQ multiplex PCR, and its TCRdb copy is limited to in-frame clones, with some not included. The repertoire holds about 47,000 clones, with approximately 94% as singletons. The sequenced sample was PBMCs, obtained approximately 340 days after intestinal transplant. The receptors were gathered from a human patient who received an intestinal transplant, so some T cells may come from the graft donor.

The chain employs TRBV6-6 and TRBJ1-1; the D is unclear. This CDR3 region has 13 residues. V was cut by 2 bases and J by 1 base, with 5 bases left in between. Germline values: CDR1 MNHNY, CDR2 SVGAGI (reference sequence). CDR3 protein: CASSYPGNTEAFF. In DNA, the CDR3 is TGTGCCAGCAGTTACCCAGGGAACACTGAAGCTTTCTTT.

The J gene is TRBJ2-7, the V gene TRBV30; the D is unclear. Per germline, CDR1 GTSNPN and CDR2 SVGIG (reference sequence). The length of the CDR3 is 13 residues. V was cut by 0 bases and J by 12 bases, with 18 bases left in between. DNA for the CDR3: TGTGCCTGGAGTGTAGCCCATATAGGGTGGAGGTACTTC. It yields the protein CAWSVAHIGWRYF.

Note on this clone: One end of the junction varies from germline; a read error may be responsible. The CDR3 nucleotides are TGCGCCAGCAGCTCGGTTGGTAGGGGGCGCTCCTACGAGCAGCACTTC. Amino acids: CASSSVGRGRSYEQHF. This rearrangement joins TRBV5-1 to TRBJ2-7, with TRBD1 matching over 7 bases. The CDR3 extends over 16 amino acids. Germline V CDR1 and CDR2: SGHRS, YFSETQ.

The chain links TRBV10-3 to TRBJ1-5; the D gene is possibly TRBD1 (6 bases). This CDR3 is 13 amino acids long. The V gene's germline CDR1 is ENHRY and CDR2 SYGVKD. Trimming cost V 11 bases and J 5 bases, with 16 bases left between them. The CDR3 bases are TGTGCCCTGGAGAGGGACATCTATCAGCCCCAGCATTTT. The encoded protein is CALERDIYQPQHF.

V usage is TRBV19 and J usage is TRBJ2-2, with D perhaps matching TRBD1 (6 bases). Trimming took 3 bases from V and 3 from J, leaving 8 bases between them. Germline V gene sequence: CDR1 LNHDA, CDR2 SQIVND (reference sequence). The CDR3 sequence is 14 residues long. CDR3 coding DNA: TGTGCCAGTAGTATGGACAGAGACACCGGGGAGCTGTTTTTT. Its translation: CASSMDRDTGELFF.

The chain carries TRBV18 and TRBJ1-1; 10 bases are shared with TRBD1. Unmatched junction bases numbered 4, after V lost 5 bases and J lost 1 base. In germline, CDR1 is KGHSH, CDR2 LQKENI. This CDR3 has 15 amino acids. CDR3 sequence: CASSTRQGANTEAFF. CDR3 nucleotide sequence: TGTGCCAGCTCAACAAGACAGGGGGCGAACACTGAAGCTTTCTTT.

J is TRBJ1-6 and V is TRBV6-5; maybe TRBD1 (6 bases). CDR1 and CDR2 (germline): MNHEY, SVGAGI. The CDR3 extends over 14 amino acids. V shed 5 bases and J shed 6 bases, with 11 bases lying between them. The CDR3 DNA follows: TGTGCCAGCAGTCTATGGGACATTAATTCACCCCTCCACTTT. Protein sequence: CASSLWDINSPLHF.